Below, one TCR beta chain is given with its context. This sample stems from a study of control samples from healthy donors and cancer patients. Sequenced by immunoSEQ multiplex PCR; TCRdb stores in-frame clones only, minus some. There are some 25,000 clones in the sample; 75% to 85% occur only once, and 20% to 25% lies in the top ten. The CDR3 runs 17 residues. Germline V CDR1 and CDR2: SGHRS, YFSETQ. V was clipped by 6 bases and J by 2 bases; unmatched bases: 11. The TCR was taken from a man between 60 and 75 years old with colorectal cancer. The sequenced sample consisted of PBMCs. The V gene is TRBV5-1, the J gene TRBJ2-2; TRBD1 matches 9 bases. The CDR3 nucleotides read TGCGCCAGCACCTCAAACCCGGACAGGGGTAACACCGGGGAGCTGTTTTTT. Its protein product is CASTSNPDRGNTGELFF.